Listed below are T cell receptor beta chains from one sample, sequenced in a study of shared clonotypes between healthy human individuals. TCRdb keeps only in-frame clones here, not all; method: immunoSEQ multiplex PCR. The table records 2 million to 2.5 million clones, roughly 92% of them present only once. Material for sequencing was naive CD4+ T cells from PBMCs. The receptors were gathered from a man aged 18 to 30 in good health. Some clones in this sample may be carry-over from other donors' samples. Each CDR3 is given without its conserved first and last residue.

v_call: TRBV6-1
j_call: TRBJ2-7
cdr3_aa: ASSPMRGFYEQY

v_call: TRBV28
j_call: TRBJ1-5
cdr3_aa: ASSDTLDKYSNQPQH

v_call: TRBV27
j_call: TRBJ2-1
cdr3_aa: ASSTNPGTGASNEQF

v_call: TRBV29-1
j_call: TRBJ1-2
cdr3_aa: SVDRGGYGYT

v_call: TRBV7-7
j_call: TRBJ1-3
cdr3_aa: ASSLGYGNTIY

v_call: TRBV19
j_call: TRBJ1-2
cdr3_aa: ASSVSRGYGYT

v_call: TRBV11-3
j_call: TRBJ2-7
cdr3_aa: ASSLGQGSAYEQY

v_call: TRBV4-1
j_call: TRBJ2-2
cdr3_aa: ASSPKGARSTGELF

v_call: TRBV30
j_call: TRBJ1-5
cdr3_aa: AWRAPRNQPQH

v_call: TRBV25-1
j_call: TRBJ2-7
cdr3_aa: ASSESRTAYEQY

v_call: TRBV6-5
j_call: TRBJ2-5
cdr3_aa: ASSYSRGKETQY

v_call: TRBV18
j_call: TRBJ1-1
cdr3_aa: ASSVSRNTEAF

v_call: TRBV18
j_call: TRBJ2-7
cdr3_aa: ASSRSDGNEQY

v_call: TRBV7-2
j_call: TRBJ2-7
cdr3_aa: ASSSGTSGSFGYEQY

v_call: TRBV6-5
j_call: TRBJ2-2
cdr3_aa: ASVQRRNTGELF

v_call: TRBV27
j_call: TRBJ1-2
cdr3_aa: ASRIRDRGNYGYT

v_call: TRBV18
j_call: TRBJ1-1
cdr3_aa: ASSQGFDTEAF

v_call: TRBV6-4
j_call: TRBJ1-2
cdr3_aa: ASSDGGLGQQHYGYT

v_call: TRBV11-2
j_call: TRBJ2-2
cdr3_aa: ASSLSGARTGELF

v_call: TRBV30
j_call: TRBJ2-7
cdr3_aa: AWSVLSASSEQY

v_call: TRBV6-1
j_call: TRBJ1-5
cdr3_aa: ASRGQVHSNQPQH

v_call: TRBV28
j_call: TRBJ2-7
cdr3_aa: ASSPVRGRSYEQY

v_call: TRBV4-3
j_call: TRBJ2-1
cdr3_aa: ASSRIRGREWDNEQF

v_call: TRBV5-6
j_call: TRBJ1-1
cdr3_aa: ASSLVSGTEAF

v_call: TRBV30
j_call: TRBJ2-1
cdr3_aa: AWSVLASGRGYNEQF

v_call: TRBV6-5
j_call: TRBJ1-2
cdr3_aa: ASSGTERGYT

v_call: TRBV29-1
j_call: TRBJ1-1
cdr3_aa: SVRTRNTEAF